The rows below give T cell receptor beta chains drawn from one sample of a study of blood T cell repertoires in COVID-19. The assay was immunoSEQ multiplex PCR, and TCRdb's table has in-frame clones only and misses some. The sample yields about 100,000 clones, about 77% seen once. What was sequenced was peripheral blood. These receptors all come from a woman in her 70s with acute or convalescent COVID-19. Both conserved end residues are part of each CDR3. The D gene is left open where the match is weak. The size field is filled for only some rows; it gives once, few, many or a size class.

.	TRBJ1-1	.	TRBV12-5	CASGSIRGPTEAFF	TGTGCTAGTGGTTCGATTAGGGGTCCCACTGAAGCTTTCTTT
.	TRBJ2-7	.	TRBV19	CASSTQAVTKQYF	TGTGCCAGTAGTACCCAGGCCGTGACGAAGCAGTACTTC
.	TRBJ1-1	.	TRBV5-8	CASSPPGRRTEAFF	TGTGCCAGCTCGCCTCCGGGAAGACGAACTGAAGCTTTCTTT
once	TRBJ1-3	.	TRBV7-9	CASSSRGQPGNTIYF	TGTGCCAGCAGCTCCCGAGGACAGCCTGGAAACACCATATATTTT
once	TRBJ1-6	.	TRBV6-5	CASSYSTPRDRSPLHF	TGTGCCAGCAGTTACTCGACCCCCAGGGATAGGTCACCCCTCCACTTT
.	TRBJ2-1	TRBD1	TRBV5-6	CASSPGTVHEQFF	TGTGCCAGCAGCCCTGGGACAGTCCATGAGCAGTTCTTC
few	TRBJ1-6	TRBD1	TRBV10-1	CASSETGVSPLHF	TGCGCCAGCAGCGAGACAGGGGTTTCACCCCTCCACTTT
.	TRBJ1-3	.	TRBV29-1	CSVGTSSGNTIYF	TGCAGCGTTGGGACTTCCTCGGGAAACACCATATATTTT
.	TRBJ2-2	TRBD2	TRBV3-1/TRBV3-2	CASSRVQLAGGNGELFF	TGTGCCAGCAGCCGCGTGCAGCTAGCGGGGGGGAACGGGGAGCTGTTTTTT
.	TRBJ1-2	.	TRBV5-6	CASSLLSGYTF	TGTGCCAGCAGCTTACTGAGTGGCTACACCTTC
.	TRBJ1-1	.	TRBV2	CASSGWTGDTEAFF	TGTGCCAGCAGTGGTTGGACGGGGGACACTGAAGCTTTCTTT
.	TRBJ2-2	TRBD1	TRBV6-6	CASIGQGAAGELFF	TGTGCCAGCATCGGACAGGGGGCGGCCGGGGAGCTGTTTTTT
.	TRBJ2-3	TRBD2	TRBV9	CASTAAGGRTTDTQYF	TGTGCCAGCACCGCGGCGGGGGGGAGAACCACAGATACGCAGTATTTT
.	TRBJ1-3	.	TRBV28	CASSPSTGNPGNTIYF	TGTGCCAGCAGTCCTTCGACAGGAAATCCTGGAAACACCATATATTTT
.	TRBJ1-2	.	TRBV5-4	CASSSKSDPGHGGYTF	TGTGCCAGCAGCTCCAAAAGTGACCCAGGGCACGGTGGCTACACCTTC
.	TRBJ2-2	.	TRBV6-2/TRBV6-3	CASSYGGQAFNTGELFF	TGTGCCAGCAGTTACGGCGGGCAGGCGTTCAACACCGGGGAGCTGTTTTTT